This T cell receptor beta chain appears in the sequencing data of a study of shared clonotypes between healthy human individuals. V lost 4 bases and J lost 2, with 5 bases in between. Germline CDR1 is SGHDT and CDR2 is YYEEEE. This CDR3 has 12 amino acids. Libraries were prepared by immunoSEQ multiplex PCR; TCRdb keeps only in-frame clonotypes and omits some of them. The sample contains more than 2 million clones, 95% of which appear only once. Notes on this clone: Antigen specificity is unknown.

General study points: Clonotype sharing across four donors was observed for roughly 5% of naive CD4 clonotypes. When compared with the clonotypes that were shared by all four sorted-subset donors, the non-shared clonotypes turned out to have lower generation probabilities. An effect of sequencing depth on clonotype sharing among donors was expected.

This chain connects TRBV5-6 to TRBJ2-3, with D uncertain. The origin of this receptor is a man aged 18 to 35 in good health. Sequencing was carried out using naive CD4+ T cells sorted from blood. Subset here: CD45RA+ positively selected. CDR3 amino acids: CASSRYTDTQYF. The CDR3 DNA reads TGTGCCAGCAGCCGATACACAGATACGCAGTATTTT. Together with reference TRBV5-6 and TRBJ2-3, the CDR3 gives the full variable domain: DAGVTQSPTHLIKTRGQQVTLRCSPKSGHDTVSWYQQALGQGPQFIFQYYEEEERQRGNFPDRFSGHQFPNYSSELNVNALLLGDSALYLCASSRYTDTQYFGPGTRLTVL.